This TCR beta chain was observed in a study of T cells after yellow fever vaccination. The CDR3 sequence is 17 residues long. The V end was cut by 0 bases, the J end by 2 bases, with 16 bases between. Germline V lookup: CDR1 LGHDT, CDR2 YNNKEL (reference sequence). TCRdb itself ran the 5' RACE reads through MiXCR, one entry per CDR3 protein. This sample yields 550,000 or so distinct CDR3 sequences, of which about 19% are seen a single time; roughly an eighth belongs to the top ten. V gene TRBV3-1 combines with J gene TRBJ1-2; D is undetermined. The source material was PBMCs, sampled 15 days after the yellow fever booster vaccination. The receptor comes from a man aged 25-45 years who received the YFV17D yellow fever vaccine. This CDR3 reads CASSQDFSGLPNYGYTF. In nucleotides, the CDR3 is TGTGCCAGCAGCCAAGATTTCTCGGGCCTCCCCAACTATGGCTACACCTTC. The full variable domain, rest sourced from reference TRBV3-1 and TRBJ1-2, is DTAVSQTPKYLVTQMGNDKSIKCEQNLGHDTMYWYKQDSKKFLKIMFSYNNKELIINETVPNRFSPKSPDKAHLNLHINSLELGDSAVYFCASSQDFSGLPNYGYTFGSGTRLTVV.